A single sample is the source of the 13 T cell receptor beta chains below, sequenced in a study of cytomegalovirus exposure and HLA in healthy donors. PCR was performed using 60 Vbeta and 13 Jbeta primers. The method was immunoSEQ multiplex PCR; TCRdb's version includes in-frame clones alone and lacks a portion of them. In the table there are some 120,000 clones, approximately 80% of which are singletons. Sequenced input: PBMCs. Receptor source: a man aged 50 to 59 in good health and CMV-seronegative.

The chain couples TRBV5-4 to TRBJ1-1; 8 bases are shared with TRBD1. After removal of 3 bases from V and 2 bases from J, the junction contained 3 bases not matched to a gene. Germline loops: CDR1 SGHNT, CDR2 YYREEE (reference sequence). The CDR3 sequence is 14 residues long. The CDR3 reads CASSSGQANTEAFF. The DNA of the CDR3 is TGTGCCAGCAGCTCGGGACAGGCAAACACTGAAGCTTTCTTT.

V and J are TRBV29-1 and TRBJ2-5, with D perhaps matching TRBD1 (5 bases). The germline CDR1 and CDR2 sequences are SQVTM and ANQGSEA. The CDR3 runs to 13 residues. The V gene lost 7 bases and the J gene lost 5 bases, with 17 bases spanning the gap. The CDR3 sequence: CSGVQAFEETQYF. CDR3 bases: TGCAGCGGAGTACAGGCGTTTGAGGAGACCCAGTACTTC. Drawing the rest from reference TRBV29-1 and TRBJ2-5, the complete variable domain is SAVISQKPSRDICQRGTSLTIQCQVDSQVTMMFWYRQQPGQSLTLIATANQGSEATYESGFVIDKFPISRPNLTFSTLTVSNMSPEDSSIYLCSGVQAFEETQYFGPGTRLLVL.

The V and J genes are TRBV5-6 and TRBJ2-5; D is perhaps TRBD2 (6 bases). CDR1 is SGHDT, CDR2 YYEEEE, per germline. V was clipped by 0 bases and J by 5 bases, with 14 bases between them. The CDR3 is made up of 15 amino acids. The CDR3 region has the DNA TGTGCCAGCAGCTTGGCTGCGGGACGATGGGAGACCCAGTACTTC. It is translated as CASSLAAGRWETQYF.

The chain is built from TRBV5-4 and TRBJ2-5; TRBD2 aligns across 11 bases. Germline-derived CDR1 and CDR2 are SGHNT and YYREEE (reference sequence). Unmatched junction bases numbered 2, after V lost 2 bases and J lost 2 bases. The CDR3 extends over 15 amino acids. CDR3 DNA sequence: TGTGCCAGCAGCTTTGGGACTAGCGGACAAGAGACCCAGTACTTC. This encodes CASSFGTSGQETQYF. The entire variable domain, with the rest obtained from reference TRBV5-4 and TRBJ2-5, is as follows: ETGVTQSPTHLIKTRGQQVTLRCSSQSGHNTVSWYQQALGQGPQFIFQYYREEENGRGNFPPRFSGLQFPNYSSELNVNALELDDSALYLCASSFGTSGQETQYFGPGTRLLVL.

V gene TRBV5-1 combines with J gene TRBJ2-7; TRBD1 aligns across 12 bases. Germline trimming cut 4 bases from V and 6 bases from J; bases unmatched to any gene: 5. Germline-derived CDR1 and CDR2 are SGHRS and YFSETQ. The CDR3 runs 14 residues. CDR3 DNA: TGCGCCAGCAGCGGGGGGACAGGGGGCTCCGAGCAGTACTTC. It codes for CASSGGTGGSEQYF.

Regarding this clone: This sample also contains other DNA sequences that code for the same CDR3. V and J are TRBV5-1 and TRBJ2-7; the match to TRBD1 covers 9 bases. Trimming at V came to 4 bases and at J to 2 bases, leaving 4 bases not matched to a gene. Germline loops: CDR1 SGHRS, CDR2 YFSETQ. The CDR3 consists of 14 residues. The CDR3 loop reads CASSPGTGTYEQYF. The CDR3 DNA reads TGCGCCAGCAGCCCGGGGACAGGGACCTACGAGCAGTACTTC. Looking up the rest from reference TRBV5-1 and TRBJ2-7 gives the full variable domain: KAGVTQTPRYLIKTRGQQVTLSCSPISGHRSVSWYQQTPGQGLQFLFEYFSETQRNKGNFPGRFSGRQFSNSRSEMNVSTLELGDSALYLCASSPGTGTYEQYFGPGTRLTVT.

This clone is a singleton in its sample. The V and J genes are TRBV19 and TRBJ2-6; 7 nucleotides agree with TRBD2. CDR1 LNHDA and CDR2 SQIVND come from the germline V gene (reference sequence). The CDR3 is 17 residues long. The trim removed 3 bases at V and 1 base at J, leaving 6 bases unmatched. The CDR3 DNA sequence: TGTGCCAGTAGTATCAAGGCGGGAGTGTCTGGGGCCAACGTCCTGACTTTC. It translates to CASSIKAGVSGANVLTF. Full variable domain (missing parts from reference TRBV19 and TRBJ2-6): DGGITQSPKYLFRKEGQNVTLSCEQNLNHDAMYWYRQDPGQGLRLIYYSQIVNDFQKGDIAEGYSVSREKKESFPLTVTSAQKNPTAFYLCASSIKAGVSGANVLTFGAGSRLTVL.

There are a few counts of this clone. The chain carries TRBV4-1 and TRBJ1-3, with D perhaps matching TRBD1 (6 bases). Trimming shortened V by 0 bases and J by 4 bases, and 22 bases separated the two germline ends. CDR1 is MGHRA, CDR2 YSYEKL, per germline. This CDR3 comprises 19 residues. The CDR3 DNA reads TGCGCCAGCAGCCAAGATCCTTACCGTTCGACAGGAACAGGAAACACCATATATTTT. This codes for CASSQDPYRSTGTGNTIYF.

The chain recombines TRBV6-6 with TRBJ1-2; possibly TRBD1 for D (6 bases). Germline CDR1 reads MNHNY; CDR2 reads SVGAGI (reference sequence). Trimming took off 4 bases at V and 4 bases at J, with 13 bases between the two ends. The CDR3 is 14 residues long. The CDR3 DNA follows: TGTGCCAGCAGTTCACAGGGAAGTAGCTATGGCTACACCTTC. This gives the protein CASSSQGSSYGYTF.

This chain links TRBV15 with TRBJ2-3; 7 nucleotides line up with TRBD2. With 5 bases clipped from V and 2 bases from J, the junction kept 13 bases outside the gene matches. The CDR3 has 17 residues. The germline CDR1 and CDR2 sequences are LNHNV and YYDKDF (reference sequence). The CDR3 region is CATSPSLGRENTDTQYF. As DNA, the CDR3 is TGTGCCACCAGCCCCTCCTTAGGGAGGGAAAACACAGATACGCAGTATTTT.

V usage is TRBV6-4 and J usage is TRBJ1-1; weak D call: TRBD1 (6 bases). The length of the CDR3 is 13 residues. V was cut by 6 bases and J by 1 base, with 9 bases left in between. The germline gives CDR1 MRHNA, CDR2 SNTAGT. The DNA for the CDR3 is TGTGCCAGCAGAGGGACATCGAACACTGAAGCTTTCTTT. Translated: CASRGTSNTEAFF.

The chain joins TRBV7-2 to TRBJ1-2, with 9 positions matching TRBD1. From germline, CDR1 is SGHTA and CDR2 FQGNSA. The CDR3 consists of 13 residues. The trim removed 3 bases at V and 8 bases at J, leaving 4 bases unmatched. The CDR3 sequence: CASSFRQGDGYTF. DNA for the CDR3: TGTGCCAGCAGCTTCCGACAGGGGGACGGCTACACCTTC. The full variable domain, completed using reference TRBV7-2 and TRBJ1-2, is GAGVSQSPSNKVTEKGKDVELRCDPISGHTALYWYRQSLGQGLEFLIYFQGNSAPDKSGLPSDRFSAERTGGSVSTLTIQRTQQEDSAVYLCASSFRQGDGYTFGSGTRLTVV.

This rearrangement joins TRBV27 to TRBJ1-5; D is unclear. The CDR3 loop spans 14 amino acids. CDR1 and CDR2 from the germline V gene are MNHEY and SMNVEV (reference sequence). V was pared by 7 bases and J by 10 bases, with 20 bases between. CDR3 loop: CASKLGGSLGPQHF. CDR3 nucleotide sequence: TGTGCCAGCAAGCTAGGAGGAAGTCTAGGCCCCCAGCATTTT.